This entry lists 9 T cell receptor beta chains sequenced from one sample in a study of cytomegalovirus exposure and HLA in healthy donors. Vbeta (60) and Jbeta (13) primers were used in the PCR. The data were produced by immunoSEQ multiplex PCR, yet TCRdb's version contains in-frame clones alone and is incomplete. The data show 100,000 to 150,000 clones, around 75% seen once. Input material: PBMCs. The receptor source for this set is a woman aged 45 to 65 in good health and CMV-seronegative.

V and J are TRBV9 and TRBJ1-3; D call uncertain. This CDR3 comprises 16 residues. Looked up from germline, CDR1 is SGDLS and CDR2 is YYNGEE. Trimming took 6 bases from V and 2 from J, leaving 18 bases between them. The CDR3 sequence is CASTAGRGATGNTIYF. Written as DNA, the CDR3 is TGTGCCAGCACCGCCGGTCGGGGTGCGACTGGAAACACCATATATTTT.

This chain connects TRBV28 to TRBJ1-5; a possible D gene is TRBD1 (6 bases). This CDR3 is 15 amino acids long. Trimming left V 2 bases short and J 2 bases short, with 10 bases between. Germline V gene sequence: CDR1 MDHEN, CDR2 SYDVKM. The CDR3: CASSLGGRGNQPQHF. Written as DNA, the CDR3 is TGTGCCAGCAGTTTAGGGGGCCGCGGCAATCAGCCCCAGCATTTT.

Comments on this clone: One junction end does not reproduce the germline sequence, and a read error may be involved. The chain has TRBV7-3 and TRBJ2-7; TRBD2 aligns across 11 bases. The CDR3 sequence is 15 residues long. Germline-derived CDR1 and CDR2 are SGHTA and FQGTGA. Here the CDR3 reads CSSSPGTSGSYEQYF. In DNA, the CDR3 is TGTTCCAGCAGCCCAGGCACTAGCGGGAGCTACGAGCAGTACTTC.

This clone was detected only once. Different DNA sequences within this sample yield the same CDR3. This chain uses TRBV4-1 with TRBJ2-1, with 8 bases aligning to TRBD2. The CDR3 has 15 amino acids. The germline gives CDR1 MGHRA, CDR2 YSYEKL. The ends lost 3 bases at V and 5 bases at J; junction bases unmatched: 6. Written as DNA, the CDR3 is TGCGCCAGCAGCCAGGTTTTGCGGGAGGACAATGAGCAGTTCTTC. It yields the protein CASSQVLREDNEQFF.

The rearrangement links TRBV28 to TRBJ2-1, with TRBD2 matching over 11 bases. V shed 5 bases, J shed 8 bases, and the junction held 17 bases outside the gene matches. Germline V gene data show CDR1 as MDHEN and CDR2 as SYDVKM. The CDR3 consists of 18 residues. CDR3 sequence reads: CASSSPGTSGPNWDEQFF. Here the CDR3 DNA reads TGTGCCAGCAGTAGTCCGGGGACTAGCGGCCCCAATTGGGATGAGCAGTTCTTC. Full variable domain (missing parts from reference TRBV28 and TRBJ2-1): DVKVTQSSRYLVKRTGEKVFLECVQDMDHENMFWYRQDPGLGLRLIYFSYDVKMKEKGDIPEGYSVSREKKERFSLILESASTNQTSMYLCASSSPGTSGPNWDEQFFGPGTRLTVL.

V and J are TRBV4-2 and TRBJ2-3; D gene ambiguous. In germline, CDR1 is LGHNA, CDR2 YNFKEQ. The V and J ends lost 1 base and 3 bases respectively, with 2 bases between them. CDR3 size: 12 residues. The CDR3 loop is CASSQATDTQYF. CDR3 nucleotides: TGTGCCAGCAGCCAAGCTACAGATACGCAGTATTTT.

The V gene is TRBV2, the J gene TRBJ2-6; 8 bases line up with TRBD2. V lost 10 bases to trimming and J lost 0 bases; unmatched junction nucleotides: 8. The CDR3 runs to 16 residues. Germline-derived CDR1 and CDR2 are SNHLY and FYNNEI. CDR3 coding DNA: TGTGCCACCCTGACGGGGGGGCACTCTGGGGCCAACGTCCTGACTTTC. Translation gives CATLTGGHSGANVLTF.

V usage is TRBV7-3 and J usage is TRBJ2-3, with 14 bases matching TRBD2. The CDR3 sequence is 15 residues long. The V and J ends lost 4 bases and 4 bases, in that order; junction bases with no gene match: 1. Germline V gene lookup returns CDR1 SGHTA and CDR2 FQGTGA. In DNA form, the CDR3 reads TGTGCCAGCAGCTCGGGACTAGCGGGGGCAGATACGCAGTATTTT. Encoded protein: CASSSGLAGADTQYF.

The chain employs TRBV15 and TRBJ2-7; D gene ambiguous. The CDR3 totals 15 residues. Looked up from germline, CDR1 is LNHNV and CDR2 is YYDKDF (reference sequence). Trimming shortened V by 0 bases and J by 0 bases, and 9 bases separated the two germline ends. The CDR3, as DNA: TGTGCCACCAGCAGAGATCCGAGCGTCTCCTACGAGCAGTACTTC. This sequence encodes CATSRDPSVSYEQYF. Full variable domain (outside the CDR3, taken from reference TRBV15 and TRBJ2-7): DAMVIQNPRYQVTQFGKPVTLSCSQTLNHNVMYWYQQKSSQAPKLLFHYYDKDFNNEADTPDNFQSRRPNTSFCFLDIRSPGLGDTAMYLCATSRDPSVSYEQYFGPGTRLTVT.